This T cell receptor (beta chain) is drawn from a study of breast tumors, draining lymph nodes, adjacent tissues (dated by TCRdb to about 2016). Looking at the study overall: Breast cancer patients provided tumor, adjacent nontumor tissue and axillary lymph nodes, and the study compared the TCR beta repertoires across these three sources. The study aimed to assess the relationships and possible T-cell exchange between tumor, surrounding tissue and draining lymph node repertoires in human breast cancer. Study-wide findings and limitations: The conclusion that tumor T cells originate in lymph nodes was framed as consistent with a hypothesis rather than directly demonstrated. The data were considered consistent with most tumor T cells being derived from the lymph node and subsequently expanding within tumor tissue. Tumor T-cell repertoires showed less diversity than lymph node repertoires and more diversity than nontumor tissue repertoires, and tumor T-cell repertoires showed preferential V and J gene usage. Tumor and nontumor tissue repertoires were found to be significantly more similar in luminal-like than in basal-like breast cancer.

Germline trimming amounts to 5 bases on V and 12 bases on J, with 20 as the count of junction bases outside the gene matches. In the germline V gene, CDR1 corresponds to SGHTA and CDR2 to FQGNSA. Measured from the cysteine to the phenylalanine, the CDR3 is 17 residues long. The retained sequence is limited to the CDR3, 51 bases, with the frame set at the first base. Lymph node samples came from the axillary draining lymph nodes of breast cancer patients. The instrument given in TCRdb is Illumina HiSeq 2000. TCR beta chain libraries were generated by multiplex PCR amplification. The amplified TCR beta chain products were analyzed by high-throughput sequencing. TCRdb redid the processing of the public reads, applying fastp at Q25 and MiXCR, and retained in-frame beta chains. CDR3 protein sequences are deduplicated, and each keeps its most common genes and DNA. Within this sample are under 150,000 distinct CDR3 sequences, with approximately 22% of them counted one time only. The top ten clones comprise 2% to 2.5% of the sample.

A remark on this clonotype: It lacks a known antigen. No per-base quality is available; no much larger clone lies one base away.

Sample: axillary lymph node tissue. The chain links TRBV7-2 with TRBJ2-7; TRBD1 aligns with 12 central bases. This clonotype was sampled from a female donor with breast cancer. Some clones in this sample may be carry-over from other donors' samples. CDR3 loop: CASSPHLPGQGAYERYF. The nucleotides are TGTGCCAGCAGCCCCCATCTACCGGGACAGGGGGCATACGAACGGTACTTC.